A single sample gave rise to the 28 T cell receptor beta chains below, sequenced in a study of shared clonotypes between healthy human individuals. The naive CD8 fraction comprised CD45RO-negative cells positively selected for CCR7 and excluded terminally differentiated effector memory CD45RA+ cells. Clones were sequenced by immunoSEQ multiplex PCR, and TCRdb holds only the in-frame ones, with some missing. The repertoire holds about 2 million clones, with just under 95% as singletons. The material sequenced was naive CD8+ T cells sorted from blood. Every receptor here comes from a man younger than 35 in good health.

The chain combines TRBV9 with TRBJ2-7, with D maybe TRBD1 (6 bases). The V gene's germline CDR1 is SGDLS and CDR2 YYNGEE. CDR3 length equals 15 residues. V was pared by 4 bases and J by 5 bases, with 19 bases between. The CDR3 DNA reads as TGTGCCAGCAGCCCCCAGGCAGGGGCCGACAACGAGCAGTACTTC. Protein: CASSPQAGADNEQYF.

The genes are TRBV29-1 and TRBJ2-1; D remains ambiguous. Germline assignment: CDR1 SQVTM and CDR2 ANQGSEA. This CDR3 has 15 residues. The V end was cut by 2 bases, the J end by 2 bases, with 13 bases between. In DNA form, the CDR3 reads TGCAGCGTTGAAACACCGCGTAACACCTACAATGAGCAGTTCTTC. Amino acid sequence: CSVETPRNTYNEQFF.

Here the CDR3 reads CASSLTAFYEQYF. The CDR3 nucleotides read TGTGCCAGCAGCTTAACCGCATTCTACGAGCAGTACTTC. The V gene is TRBV7-9, the J gene TRBJ2-7, with D hard to call. V was clipped by 2 bases and J by 3 bases, with 8 bases between them. The CDR3 consists of 13 residues. The germline gives CDR1 SEHNR, CDR2 FQNEAQ (reference sequence).

The chain carries TRBV5-1 and TRBJ2-1, with 10 nucleotides matching TRBD2. Germline assignment: CDR1 SGHRS and CDR2 YFSETQ. V trimming: 4 bases; J trimming: 5 bases; junction bases outside the gene matches: 9. The CDR3 totals 16 residues. The CDR3, as DNA: TGCGCCAGCAGCCCCCCGTCTAGCGGGGGAGACAATGAGCAGTTCTTC. It translates to CASSPPSSGGDNEQFF.

The chain has TRBV18 and TRBJ2-7; TRBD1 might be the D (6 bases). With 0 bases removed from V and 6 bases from J, the gap between germline ends came to 18 bases. This CDR3 is 16 amino acids long. Germline assignment: CDR1 KGHSH and CDR2 LQKENI. CDR3 sequence reads: CASSPPFTDSSAEQYF. In DNA, the CDR3 is TGTGCCAGCTCACCACCCTTCACGGACAGTTCTGCCGAGCAGTACTTC.

The chain couples TRBV7-9 to TRBJ2-5; D is possibly TRBD1 (6 bases). The CDR3 extends over 15 amino acids. The V and J ends lost 3 bases and 5 bases respectively, with 16 bases between them. Germline CDR1 reads SEHNR; CDR2 reads FQNEAQ (reference sequence). Here the CDR3 reads CASSLEQGIGETQYF. In nucleotides, the CDR3 is TGTGCCAGCAGCTTGGAACAGGGTATTGGGGAGACCCAGTACTTC. The full variable domain, its missing parts supplied by reference TRBV7-9 and TRBJ2-5, is DTGVSQNPRHKITKRGQNVTFRCDPISEHNRLYWYRQTLGQGPEFLTYFQNEAQLEKSRLLSDRFSAERPKGSFSTLEIQRTEQGDSAMYLCASSLEQGIGETQYFGPGTRLLVL.

This chain uses TRBV10-3 with TRBJ2-5; the D gene is possibly TRBD1 (6 bases). Germline CDR1 reads ENHRY; CDR2 reads SYGVKD. The CDR3 is 16 residues long. Trimming took off 3 bases at V and 5 bases at J, with 19 bases between the two ends. This CDR3 reads CAISDDRMNAKETQYF. In DNA, the CDR3 is TGTGCCATCAGTGACGACAGGATGAATGCTAAGGAGACCCAGTACTTC.

The chain couples TRBV7-9 to TRBJ2-2, with D tentatively TRBD1 (7 bases). CDR1 SEHNR and CDR2 FQNEAQ come from the germline V gene (reference sequence). The CDR3 consists of 16 residues. Trimming shortened V by 5 bases and J by 1 base, and 14 bases separated the two germline ends. This chain's CDR3 is CASSPGGLENTGELFF. As DNA, the CDR3 is TGTGCCAGCAGCCCAGGGGGACTTGAGAACACCGGGGAGCTGTTTTTT.

The chain uses TRBV9 and TRBJ2-3; 11 bases align to TRBD2. CDR1 and CDR2 from the germline V gene are SGDLS and YYNGEE. V gave up 4 bases and J gave up 0 bases; unmatched junction bases: 7. This CDR3 is 17 amino acids long. Here the CDR3 DNA reads TGTGCCAGCAGCCCGCACGGGACTAGCGGTAGCACAGATACGCAGTATTTT. The encoded protein is CASSPHGTSGSTDTQYF.

The rearrangement links TRBV19 to TRBJ1-5; D unresolved. V was shortened by 5 bases and J by 4 bases, with 18 bases between the two germline ends. In germline, CDR1 is LNHDA, CDR2 SQIVND (reference sequence). CDR3 size: 16 residues. The CDR3: CASSLPSGLINQPQHF. The CDR3 DNA follows: TGTGCCAGTAGTTTACCCTCCGGACTGATTAATCAGCCCCAGCATTTT.

Of note for this clone: Other DNA sequences within the sample encode an identical CDR3. The chain combines TRBV5-6 with TRBJ1-1, with TRBD1 identical over 7 bases. This CDR3 has 13 residues. Germline V gene data show CDR1 as SGHDT and CDR2 as YYEEEE. The ends lost 5 bases at V and 12 bases at J; junction bases unmatched: 13. CDR3 bases: TGTGCCAGCAGTCTAGGACAGGCGTTAGGGTCTTTCTTT. Translated: CASSLGQALGSFF. The whole variable domain, remainder taken from reference TRBV5-6 and TRBJ1-1, is DAGVTQSPTHLIKTRGQQVTLRCSPKSGHDTVSWYQQALGQGPQFIFQYYEEEERQRGNFPDRFSGHQFPNYSSELNVNALLLGDSALYLCASSLGQALGSFFGQGTRLTVV.

The chain recombines TRBV14 with TRBJ2-7; a weak D match, TRBD2 (6 bases). This CDR3 has 15 residues. Trimming stripped 3 bases from V and 0 bases from J, with 12 bases between. Germline V gene lookup returns CDR1 SGHDN and CDR2 FVKESK. The CDR3 nucleotides read TGTGCCAGCAGCCAGAGACACGGGAGCTCCTACGAGCAGTACTTC. It yields the protein CASSQRHGSSYEQYF.

Remarks on this clone: At the DNA level, this CDR3 is encoded by other sequences in the same sample as well. The chain is built from TRBV27 and TRBJ2-2; D is ambiguous. Trimming shortened V by 3 bases and J by 0 bases, and 8 bases separated the two germline ends. Germline CDR1 and CDR2: MNHEY and SMNVEV (reference sequence). The CDR3 has 15 residues. CDR3 in amino acids: CASSFGSANTGELFF. In DNA, the CDR3 is TGTGCCAGCAGTTTCGGCAGCGCGAACACCGGGGAGCTGTTTTTT.

This rearrangement joins TRBV2 to TRBJ1-1; a weak D match, TRBD1 (6 bases). The CDR3 spans 12 residues. V shed 7 bases and J shed 1 base, with 7 bases lying between them. The germline gives CDR1 SNHLY, CDR2 FYNNEI. The CDR3 loop reads CASTTGNTEAFF. CDR3 DNA: TGTGCCAGCACGACAGGGAACACTGAAGCTTTCTTT.

This clone showed up just once. This rearrangement joins TRBV27 to TRBJ2-5; perhaps TRBD2 as D (5 bases). The CDR3 has 15 amino acids. The V end lost 1 base, the J end lost 7 bases, and 16 bases lay between the germline ends. In germline, CDR1 is MNHEY, CDR2 SMNVEV (reference sequence). CDR3 in DNA: TGTGCCAGCAGTTTATACCCAGGTCCTGCGGGGACCCAGTACTTC. This sequence encodes CASSLYPGPAGTQYF.

The chain is built from TRBV10-3 and TRBJ1-4, with a weak D call TRBD1 (5 bases). This CDR3 is 16 amino acids long. Looked up from germline, CDR1 is ENHRY and CDR2 is SYGVKD. V dropped 5 bases and J dropped 5 bases, with 18 bases sitting between them. This CDR3 reads CAISQDGTGQNEKLFF. DNA for the CDR3: TGTGCCATCAGTCAGGACGGGACGGGGCAAAATGAAAAACTGTTTTTT.

The chain carries TRBV30 and TRBJ2-7; D is unresolved. The V end lost 0 bases, the J end lost 5 bases, and 11 bases lay between the germline ends. The CDR3 is made up of 13 amino acids. Germline loops: CDR1 GTSNPN, CDR2 SVGIG (reference sequence). CDR3 sequence reads: CAWSVLGSHEQYF. CDR3 sequence (DNA): TGTGCCTGGAGTGTCTTAGGGTCCCACGAGCAGTACTTC.

This clone was recorded only once. The chain carries TRBV6-6 and TRBJ2-1, with 7 bases fitting TRBD2. J gave up 3 bases and V 6 bases, and 11 bases lay outside the gene matches. In germline, CDR1 is MNHNY, CDR2 SVGAGI (reference sequence). The CDR3 length is 16 residues. Here the CDR3 reads CASSLGRSGIYNEQFF. CDR3 nucleotide sequence: TGTGCCAGCAGCCTAGGACGGAGCGGGATCTACAATGAGCAGTTCTTC.

The rearrangement links TRBV14 to TRBJ1-6; possible D gene TRBD1, 5 bases. The CDR3 runs to 14 residues. V was shortened by 8 bases and J by 5 bases, with 13 bases between the two germline ends. Germline assignment: CDR1 SGHDN and CDR2 FVKESK. In DNA, the CDR3 is TGTGCCAGCCACCCCGGGACTGATAATTCACCCCTCCACTTT. Its protein is CASHPGTDNSPLHF.

The chain combines TRBV6-4 with TRBJ2-7; 7 nucleotides line up with TRBD1. The CDR3 runs to 14 residues. Trimming removed 8 bases from V and 4 bases from J; junction bases left unmatched: 11. CDR1 and CDR2 from the germline V gene are MRHNA and SNTAGT. This chain's CDR3 is CASPNPGGVYEQYF. The CDR3 region has the DNA TGTGCCAGCCCTAATCCAGGGGGAGTTTACGAGCAGTACTTC.

This clone was counted between two and nine times. V is TRBV2 and J is TRBJ1-1, with TRBD1 matching 8 bases. The CDR3 has 14 residues. V was clipped by 8 bases and J by 2 bases; unmatched bases: 7. Germline V CDR1 and CDR2: SNHLY, FYNNEI. This chain's CDR3 is CASGGGQGNTEAFF. CDR3 nucleotide sequence: TGTGCCAGCGGGGGTGGACAGGGTAACACTGAAGCTTTCTTT.

The V and J genes are TRBV28 and TRBJ1-5; D uncertain. The CDR3 has 14 residues. Deletions cut 8 bases from V and 6 bases from J, with 17 bases between. Germline assignment: CDR1 MDHEN and CDR2 SYDVKM. This CDR3 reads CASSPRFGVQPQHF. Here the CDR3 DNA reads TGTGCCAGCTCCCCTCGCTTTGGGGTTCAGCCCCAGCATTTT.

In regard to this clone: Other DNA sequences of this sample code for an identical CDR3. The V and J genes are TRBV7-6 and TRBJ2-7; 11 bases align to TRBD2. Trimming at V came to 5 bases and at J to 3 bases, leaving 6 bases not matched to a gene. The CDR3 is 15 residues long. Per germline, CDR1 SGHVS and CDR2 FNYEAQ. CDR3 loop: CASSPGLAGRYEQYF. Written as DNA, the CDR3 is TGTGCCAGCAGCCCAGGACTAGCGGGTCGCTACGAGCAGTACTTC.

The chain uses TRBV4-1 and TRBJ1-2; 9 positions match TRBD1. V was pared by 2 bases and J by 4 bases, with 8 bases of the junction left unmatched. The CDR3 sequence is 16 residues long. Germline assignment: CDR1 MGHRA and CDR2 YSYEKL. CDR3 residues: CASSQTWTGEPYGYTF. CDR3 nucleotide sequence: TGCGCCAGCAGCCAAACTTGGACAGGGGAGCCCTATGGCTACACCTTC.

This chain joins TRBV6-4 and TRBJ1-1; the match to TRBD1 covers 11 bases. V was clipped by 3 bases and J by 4 bases; unmatched bases: 7. This CDR3 spans 16 amino acids. Germline V gives CDR1 MRHNA, CDR2 SNTAGT. The CDR3 spells CASSEPGTGGGTEAFF. CDR3 nucleotide sequence: TGTGCCAGCAGTGAGCCCGGGACAGGGGGAGGCACTGAAGCTTTCTTT.

To note about this clone: The sample carries other DNA sequences with the same CDR3. This chain connects TRBV4-1 to TRBJ2-1; TRBD2 is a possible D gene (6 bases). The CDR3 runs 16 residues. V was clipped by 0 bases and J by 4 bases, with 13 bases between them. Germline V gene sequence: CDR1 MGHRA, CDR2 YSYEKL. CDR3 protein: CASSQEGLAIYNEQFF. The CDR3 DNA reads as TGCGCCAGCAGCCAAGAAGGGCTAGCGATATACAATGAGCAGTTCTTC.

This clone was counted a single time. The genes are TRBV7-9 and TRBJ2-7; D may be TRBD2 (5 bases). CDR1 is SEHNR, CDR2 FQNEAQ, per germline (reference sequence). V was pared by 1 base and J by 7 bases, with 17 bases between. The CDR3 consists of 15 residues. Here the CDR3 reads CASSLGFSLEREQYF. The CDR3 DNA reads as TGTGCCAGCAGCTTAGGTTTCAGCCTCGAGCGGGAGCAGTACTTC.

The V gene is TRBV27, the J gene TRBJ2-7; D is perhaps TRBD2 (6 bases). The CDR3 is 15 amino acids. V was pared by 5 bases and J by 7 bases, with 21 bases between. Germline CDR1 and CDR2: MNHEY and SMNVEV (reference sequence). The CDR3 loop is CASSGGPGFSGEQYF. The CDR3 nucleotides read TGTGCCAGCAGTGGAGGACCCGGATTCAGCGGGGAGCAGTACTTC.